This T cell receptor beta chain was recorded in a study of vaccination effects on CD4 cells after COVID-19. Whole-study results and caveats: There was only 1 of 255 vaccine-induced clones in healthy vaccinees that cross-reacted with common cold coronaviruses. Late after vaccination, infection- and vaccine-induced clones showed marked clonal contraction.

Here immunoSEQ multiplex PCR was the method, and the copy in TCRdb shows in-frame clones only, minus some. The top ten clones hold roughly 4% of a sample with 71,000 or so clones, approximately 79% of them seen once. Prior to sequencing, the ViraFEST assay stimulated PBMC with viral peptide pools, which expanded the antigen-specific CD4+ T cells. Following 10 days of culture, CD4+ T cells were isolated. Neither prior SARS-CoV-2 infection nor positive nucleocapsid antibodies were present in the vaccine recipients. About this clone itself: Its antigen remains unknown.

With 4 bases clipped from V and 11 bases from J, the junction kept 12 bases outside the gene matches. CDR3 length: 15 amino acids. The germline gives CDR1 LNHDA, CDR2 SQIVND (reference sequence). The chain carries TRBV19 and TRBJ1-2, with TRBD1 matching 11 bases. This material consisted of CD4+ T cells from PBMCs cultured with HCoV-OC43 spike peptides, taken before COVID-19 vaccination. The subset was: HCoV-OC43 spike overlapping peptide pool stimulation. The receptor's source is a human donor who received a COVID-19 vaccine. CDR3: CASSRTGTGGVLYTF. In DNA form, the CDR3 reads TGTGCCAGTAGTAGAACCGGGACAGGGGGAGTTCTTTACACCTTC.